The 29 T cell receptor beta chains below were found in one sample sequenced in a study of regulatory T cells in long-lasting Graves disease. TCR beta libraries were built with iRepertoire HTBI primers and Arm-PCR of CDR3 regions. TCRdb ran MiXCR on the multiplex PCR reads and lists one entry per CDR3 protein. This table has some 240,000 distinct CDR3 sequences, roughly 19% appearing once. Time point denoted: newly diagnosed GD, antithyroid drugs for less than 3 months. Construction of the TCR library relied on RNA isolated from PBMCs. The data were also submitted as part of a second study, on T cells in Graves' hyperthyroidism and ophthalmopathy.

Sequencing used peripheral blood mononuclear cells (PBMCs), obtained at new diagnosis, from a patient treated with antithyroid drugs. The source is a woman between 25 and 40 years old with Graves disease.

This clonotype was seen many times. This chain links TRBV12-3 or TRBV12-4 with TRBJ2-3; 7 bases line up with TRBD1. This CDR3 has 12 amino acids. V shed 7 bases, J shed 7 bases, and the junction held 5 bases outside the gene matches. The CDR3 nucleotides read TGTGCCAGCACCCTACAGGGGTATACGCAGTATTTT. Translating it yields CASTLQGYTQYF.

This clonotype was observed at least ten times. Compared with germline, one end of the junction differs, possibly owing to a read error. The chain carries TRBV28 and TRBJ1-5, with D hard to call. This CDR3 has 14 residues. CDR1 is MDHEN and CDR2 is SYDVKM in the germline V gene. CDR3 nucleotides: TGTGCCAGCGGTTTGGCCTATAGCAATCAGCCCCAGCATTTT. It is translated as CASGLAYSNQPQHF.

The rearrangement uses TRBV7-3 and TRBJ2-1, with a tentative D call TRBD1 (6 bases). The CDR3 covers 15 residues. Germline V gene sequence: CDR1 SGHTA, CDR2 FQGTGA. Between the trimmed V and J ends, which lost 2 bases and 3 bases, there was a span of 11 bases. CDR3 coding DNA: TGTGCCAGCAGCTTACCTGGACAGCTCTACAATGAGCAGTTCTTC. It is translated as CASSLPGQLYNEQFF.

This clonotype has ten or more counts. V and J are TRBV6-1 and TRBJ1-6; 8 bases agree with TRBD1. V was pared by 7 bases and J by 6 bases, with 8 bases of the junction left unmatched. There are 15 residues in the CDR3. Germline V CDR1 and CDR2: MNHNS, SASEGT. The CDR3 coding sequence is TGTGCCAGCACATCGGACAGGGAGAGTAATTCACCCCTCCACTTT. Translation: CASTSDRESNSPLHF.

This clonotype was observed many times. This rearrangement joins TRBV19 to TRBJ1-1; tentatively, D is TRBD1 (6 bases). The CDR3 consists of 14 residues. The germline V and J ends were trimmed by 10 bases and 8 bases, with 23 bases remaining between them. Germline assignment: CDR1 LNHDA and CDR2 SQIVND (reference sequence). The CDR3 nucleotides read TGTGCCACCAACCCTCTGGACAGAAGTAAGGAAGCTTTCTTT. It codes for CATNPLDRSKEAFF.

This clonotype was observed many times. CDR3 nucleotides: TGCAGCGCGGAGGGGGGTTTGGAGACCCAGTACTTC. This translates into CSAEGGLETQYF. The genes are TRBV29-1 and TRBJ2-5; either TRBD1 or TRBD2 may fit D (6 bases each). Between the trimmed V and J ends, which lost 7 bases and 5 bases, there was a span of 14 bases. The CDR3 has 12 amino acids. Germline V gene lookup returns CDR1 SQVTM and CDR2 ANQGSEA.

V gene TRBV9 combines with J gene TRBJ1-6, with D perhaps TRBD1 (6 bases). CDR1 SGDLS and CDR2 YYNGEE come from the germline V gene. V lost 0 bases to trimming and J lost 10 bases, with 11 bases between them. The CDR3 loop spans 14 amino acids. Here the CDR3 reads CASSVATGGSPLHF. The CDR3 DNA reads as TGTGCCAGCAGCGTAGCGACAGGAGGGTCACCCCTCCACTTT.

This clonotype was seen at least ten times. The J gene is TRBJ2-7, the V gene TRBV5-1, with D perhaps TRBD1 or TRBD2 (6 bases each). CDR1 is SGHRS and CDR2 is YFSETQ in the germline V gene. V was trimmed by 0 bases and J by 6 bases, leaving 10 bases between them. The CDR3 is 13 residues long. The DNA for the CDR3 is TGCGCCAGCAGCTTGGTACAGGGAGGCGAGCAGTACTTC. Amino acid sequence: CASSLVQGGEQYF.

This clonotype was seen repeatedly, ten times or more. The chain links TRBV20-1 to TRBJ2-5; the D call may be TRBD1 or TRBD2 (5 bases each). The CDR3 consists of 12 residues. Trimming took 6 bases from V and 4 from J, leaving 12 bases between them. Germline CDR1 DFQATT, CDR2 SNEGSKA (reference sequence). The CDR3 DNA follows: TGCAGTGCCCCGGGACGGAGAGAGACCCAGTACTTC. Its protein product is CSAPGRRETQYF.

This clonotype was seen many times. This chain links TRBV15 with TRBJ1-2; 9 bases map to TRBD1. Germline V gene lookup returns CDR1 LNHNV and CDR2 YYDKDF (reference sequence). J gave up 3 bases and V 0 bases, and 5 bases lay outside the gene matches. This CDR3 is built from 16 residues. The CDR3 region has the DNA TGTGCCACCAGCAGAGATTTGGGACAGGGAGACTATGGCTACACCTTC. Encoded protein: CATSRDLGQGDYGYTF.

The chain is built from TRBV19 and TRBJ2-1; TRBD2 might be the D (6 bases). The better agreement between TRBJ2-5 and the DNA end casts doubt on the J call. This CDR3 contains 15 residues. Germline CDR1 LNHDA, CDR2 SQIVND (reference sequence). CDR3 DNA: TGTGCCAGTGCCGTCAGCCCAGCGGGTGAAGAGACCCAGTACTTC. It codes for CASAVSPAGEETQYF.

This clonotype was counted only a few times. V gene TRBV30 combines with J gene TRBJ1-6; tentatively, D is TRBD1 (6 bases). Per the germline V gene, CDR1 is GTSNPN and CDR2 is SVGIG (reference sequence). This CDR3 spans 18 amino acids. V lost 4 bases and J lost 3, with 22 bases in between. CDR3: CAWISSGAPLHYNSPLHF. DNA for the CDR3: TGTGCCTGGATATCGTCAGGGGCCCCTCTTCACTATAATTCACCCCTCCACTTT.

This clonotype was counted at least ten times. This chain joins TRBV20-1 and TRBJ1-5; D ambiguous. From germline, CDR1 is DFQATT and CDR2 SNEGSKA (reference sequence). V lost 2 bases and J 0 bases, leaving 8 bases between the germline ends. The CDR3 has 14 residues. CDR3 bases: TGCAGTGCTAGACGGTACGATAGCAATCAGCCCCAGCATTTT. Translating it yields CSARRYDSNQPQHF.

On this clonotype: A single base separates this from a much larger clone, so it may be a read error. This sequence joins TRBV7-2 and TRBJ2-7; D is ambiguous. Germline values: CDR1 SGHTA, CDR2 FQGNSA. The CDR3 contains 12 residues. The V and J ends lost 4 bases and 6 bases respectively, with 10 bases between them. CDR3 sequence: CASSSARREQYF. The CDR3 nucleotides read TGTGCCAGCAGCTCAGCCAGACGCGAGCAGTACTTC.

This clonotype was counted at least ten times. The chain recombines TRBV15 with TRBJ1-1; D gene ambiguous. Germline V gene sequence: CDR1 LNHNV, CDR2 YYDKDF (reference sequence). CDR3 length equals 16 residues. V lost 0 bases to trimming and J lost 1 base, with 12 bases between them. The DNA for the CDR3 is TGTGCCACCAGCAGAGATGGAGGGAACCCGAACACTGAAGCTTTCTTT. This translates into CATSRDGGNPNTEAFF.

This clonotype appeared many times. The gene calls are TRBV6-5 and TRBJ1-2, with D uncertain. The CDR3 has 16 amino acids. Deletions cut 0 bases from V and 1 base from J, with 12 bases between. Per germline, CDR1 MNHEY and CDR2 SVGAGI. The CDR3 region has the DNA TGTGCCAGCAGTTACTCGAGATTTGGCATTAACTATGGCTACACCTTC. Its protein is CASSYSRFGINYGYTF.

The chain combines TRBV2 with TRBJ1-1; TRBD1 might be the D (5 bases). Trimming took 4 bases from V and 2 from J, leaving 14 bases between them. Per germline, CDR1 SNHLY and CDR2 FYNNEI. CDR3 length equals 15 residues. CDR3 sequence (DNA): TGTGCCAGCAGTGGGGGGGACCGACCCAACACTGAAGCTTTCTTT. Translated, it gives CASSGGDRPNTEAFF.

This clonotype was detected many times. The chain links TRBV19 to TRBJ1-3; D not resolved. Germline V CDR1 and CDR2: LNHDA, SQIVND (reference sequence). This CDR3 is 14 amino acids long. Trimming removed 6 bases at V and 0 bases at J, with 9 bases between. For the CDR3, the DNA is TGTGCCAGTAGAGCCGCGGCCTCTGGAAACACCATATATTTT. Amino acids: CASRAAASGNTIYF.

This clonotype was counted ten times or more. J is TRBJ1-3 and V is TRBV6-2 or TRBV6-3; D gene uncertain. CDR1 is MNHEY and CDR2 is SVGEGT in the germline V gene. The CDR3 is 14 amino acids. V lost 2 bases and J 9 bases, leaving 14 bases between the germline ends. The CDR3 DNA reads TGTGCCAGCAGTTACGATCCCGACTCCTTCACCATATATTTT. As protein: CASSYDPDSFTIYF.

The rearrangement uses TRBV11-3 and TRBJ2-1; possibly TRBD2 for D (6 bases). Trimming took off 3 bases at V and 0 bases at J, with 12 bases between the two ends. The CDR3 covers 16 residues. Germline lookup yields CDR1 SGHNT and CDR2 YENEEA. CDR3 sequence: CASSLASASSYNEQFF. CDR3 DNA: TGTGCCAGCAGCTTGGCTAGCGCTAGCTCCTACAATGAGCAGTTCTTC. The full variable domain, its missing parts supplied by reference TRBV11-3 and TRBJ2-1, is EAGVVQSPRYKIIEKKQPVAFWCNPISGHNTLYWYLQNLGQGPELLIRYENEEAVDDSQLPKDRFSAERLKGVDSTLKIQPAELGDSAVYLCASSLASASSYNEQFFGPGTRLTVL.

This clonotype was picked up many times. This chain connects TRBV7-2 to TRBJ1-5; a weak D match, TRBD1 (5 bases). Germline CDR1 is SGHTA and CDR2 is FQGNSA. Trimming stripped 5 bases from V and 0 bases from J, with 17 bases between. The CDR3 contains 17 residues. This chain's CDR3 is CASSRWGGTDSNQPQHF. The CDR3 nucleotides are TGTGCCAGCAGCCGCTGGGGGGGGACCGATAGCAATCAGCCCCAGCATTTT. The full variable domain, rest sourced from reference TRBV7-2 and TRBJ1-5, is GAGVSQSPSNKVTEKGKDVELRCDPISGHTALYWYRQSLGQGLEFLIYFQGNSAPDKSGLPSDRFSAERTGGSVSTLTIQRTQQEDSAVYLCASSRWGGTDSNQPQHFGDGTRLSIL.

The table lists this clonotype with many counts. This sequence joins TRBV27 and TRBJ2-7, with D hard to call. The CDR3 runs 14 residues. Trimming pared 5 bases from V and 0 bases from J, leaving 11 bases between. Per germline, CDR1 MNHEY and CDR2 SMNVEV (reference sequence). Written as DNA, the CDR3 is TGTGCCAGCAGTCCATACCCTAGCTCCTACGAGCAGTACTTC. It specifies CASSPYPSSYEQYF.

This clonotype showed up many times. The gene calls are TRBV19 and TRBJ1-3, with D perhaps matching TRBD1 (6 bases). V lost 6 bases and J lost 4, with 19 bases in between. This CDR3 has 16 amino acids. Germline-derived CDR1 and CDR2 are LNHDA and SQIVND (reference sequence). DNA of the CDR3: TGTGCCAGTAGCAGGTCCCAGGGGACCTGGGGAAACACCATATATTTT. Its protein is CASSRSQGTWGNTIYF.

This clonotype was counted ten times or more. This rearrangement joins TRBV6-1 to TRBJ2-1; D possibly matches TRBD1 or TRBD2 (5 bases each). Germline V CDR1 and CDR2: MNHNS, SASEGT. This CDR3 spans 13 amino acids. The germline V and J ends were trimmed by 10 bases and 5 bases, with 15 bases remaining between them. The CDR3 coding sequence is TGTGCCACCTACCGGGACGGCCACAATGAGCAGTTCTTC. Translation: CATYRDGHNEQFF.

Details on this clonotype: This likely traces to a read error, being one base from a far larger clone. This chain links TRBV14 with TRBJ1-6; no definite D call. CDR3 size: 17 residues. Trimming took 4 bases from V and 10 from J, leaving 23 bases between them. Germline V gene sequence: CDR1 SGHDN, CDR2 FVKESK. The CDR3 DNA reads TGTGCCAGCAGCCGTAAGGCAGGTCCTGCCCTAGGGTCACCCCTCCACTTT. Its protein is CASSRKAGPALGSPLHF.

This chain joins TRBV2 and TRBJ1-2, with 10 bases aligning to TRBD1. With V trimmed by 5 bases and J by 7 bases, 4 bases remained unmatched. Per germline, CDR1 SNHLY and CDR2 FYNNEI. This CDR3 comprises 13 residues. Written as DNA, the CDR3 is TGTGCCAGCAGTCGGACAGGGGGATTTGGCTACACCTTC. Translation gives CASSRTGGFGYTF.

This clonotype showed up many times. The rearrangement links TRBV5-1 to TRBJ2-2; 7 positions agree with TRBD2. J gave up 0 bases and V 6 bases, and 5 bases lay outside the gene matches. This CDR3 has 15 amino acids. The germline CDR1 and CDR2 sequences are SGHRS and YFSETQ. CDR3 residues: CASTREGPNTGELFF. The CDR3 DNA reads as TGCGCCAGCACGAGGGAGGGACCGAACACCGGGGAGCTGTTTTTT.

In regard to this clonotype: It is likely a read error: a sequence one base away is far more abundant. The gene calls are TRBV2 and TRBJ1-2, with D tentatively TRBD1 (5 bases). This CDR3 spans 14 amino acids. Germline V gene data show CDR1 as SNHLY and CDR2 as FYNNEI. V was clipped by 3 bases and J by 3 bases, with 11 bases between them. For the CDR3, the DNA is TGTGCCAGCAGTGATGCCGGGACCTACTATGGCTACACCTTC. Amino acids: CASSDAGTYYGYTF.

This clonotype has at least ten counts. The chain carries TRBV6-5 and TRBJ1-5, with TRBD1 as a possible D gene (6 bases). Trimming left V 0 bases short and J 6 bases short, with 12 bases between. The CDR3 is 15 amino acids. Germline-derived CDR1 and CDR2 are MNHEY and SVGAGI. The DNA of the CDR3 is TGTGCCAGCAGTTACTCCGGACAGCAGGGTCAGCCCCAGCATTTT. This encodes CASSYSGQQGQPQHF.